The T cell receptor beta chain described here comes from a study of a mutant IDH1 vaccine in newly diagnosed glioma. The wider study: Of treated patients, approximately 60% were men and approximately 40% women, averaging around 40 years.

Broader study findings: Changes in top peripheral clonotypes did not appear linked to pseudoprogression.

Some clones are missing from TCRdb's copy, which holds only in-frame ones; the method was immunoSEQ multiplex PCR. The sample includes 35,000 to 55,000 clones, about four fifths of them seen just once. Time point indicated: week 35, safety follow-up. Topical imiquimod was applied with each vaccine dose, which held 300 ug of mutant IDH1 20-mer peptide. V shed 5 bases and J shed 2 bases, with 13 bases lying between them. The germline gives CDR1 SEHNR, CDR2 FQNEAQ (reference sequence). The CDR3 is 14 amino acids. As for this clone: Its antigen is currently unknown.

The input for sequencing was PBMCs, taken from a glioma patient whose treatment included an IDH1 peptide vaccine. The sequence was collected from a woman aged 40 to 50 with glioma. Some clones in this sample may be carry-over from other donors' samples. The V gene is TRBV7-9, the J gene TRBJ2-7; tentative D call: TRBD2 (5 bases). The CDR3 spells CASSPSGLAYEQYF. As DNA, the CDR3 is TGTGCCAGCAGCCCGAGCGGACTTGCCTACGAGCAGTACTTC.